This T cell receptor beta chain was observed in a study of siplizumab effects on memory and regulatory T cells. The CDR3 runs 13 residues. Trimming removed 3 bases from V and 7 bases from J; junction bases left unmatched: 6. Per the germline V gene, CDR1 is SEHNR and CDR2 is FQNEAQ (reference sequence). The assay was immunoSEQ multiplex PCR, and TCRdb's table has in-frame clones only and misses some. This table has roughly 26,000 clones, roughly 82% appearing once. The sample was memory CD4+ T cells sorted from blood. The sequence came from a human donor in good health. The chain uses TRBV7-9 and TRBJ2-7, with TRBD2 matching over 7 bases. CDR3 loop: CASSLAGAGEQYF. The CDR3 DNA is TGTGCCAGCAGCTTGGCGGGAGCGGGTGAGCAGTACTTC.